This T cell receptor (beta chain) was profiled in a study of blood T cell repertoires in COVID-19. The method was immunoSEQ multiplex PCR; TCRdb's version includes in-frame clones alone and lacks a portion of them. The repertoire consists of more than 300,000 clones, with under 85% occurring once and the leading ten covering 5% to 6%. Trimming removed 3 bases at V and 4 bases at J, with 9 bases between. This CDR3 has 13 amino acids. This TCR came from a woman between 50 and 59 years old who had recovered from COVID-19. The rearrangement links TRBV12-3 or TRBV12-4 to TRBJ1-2; D not certain. Sequencing was carried out using PBMCs or T cells enriched from blood (not recorded which). The CDR3 loop is CASSLTQVYGYTF. Here the CDR3 DNA reads TGTGCCAGCAGTTTGACACAAGTCTATGGCTACACCTTC.